These T cell receptor beta chains were read from a single sample in a study of blood T cell repertoires in COVID-19. Assay used: immunoSEQ multiplex PCR; TCRdb lists only in-frame clones, some missing. The data contain some 100,000 clones, approximately 87% of them singletons. Specimen: peripheral blood. These receptors were taken from an older man who had recovered from COVID-19. CDR3s include the opening cysteine and the closing phenylalanine or tryptophan. The D gene is left open where the match is weak. Size values are once, few and many counts, or a class for expanded clones, and some rows have none.

clone_size: .
v_call: TRBV18
d_call: .
j_call: TRBJ2-6
cdr3_aa: CASSPAGSLHSGANVLTF
cdr3_nt: TGTGCCAGCTCACCAGCCGGGAGTTTACACTCTGGGGCCAACGTCCTGACTTTC

clone_size: .
v_call: TRBV18
d_call: .
j_call: TRBJ1-5
cdr3_aa: CASSLRGRGFGGNQPQHF
cdr3_nt: TGTGCCAGCTCACTTCGGGGTCGCGGGTTCGGTGGCAATCAGCCCCAGCATTTT

clone_size: .
v_call: TRBV6-5
d_call: TRBD1
j_call: TRBJ2-7
cdr3_aa: CASGQGGEQYF
cdr3_nt: TGTGCCAGCGGACAGGGTGGCGAGCAGTACTTC

clone_size: .
v_call: TRBV10-3
d_call: TRBD1
j_call: TRBJ2-7
cdr3_aa: CAIGTPGQGADEQYF
cdr3_nt: TGTGCCATCGGAACTCCGGGACAGGGGGCCGACGAGCAGTACTTC

clone_size: .
v_call: TRBV3-1/TRBV3-2
d_call: .
j_call: TRBJ1-3
cdr3_aa: CASSRQAGNTIYF
cdr3_nt: TGTGCCAGCAGCCGACAGGCTGGAAACACCATATATTTT

clone_size: .
v_call: TRBV15
d_call: .
j_call: TRBJ2-3
cdr3_aa: CATSKLTDTQYF
cdr3_nt: TGTGCCACCAGCAAACTCACAGATACGCAGTATTTT

clone_size: .
v_call: TRBV7-2
d_call: TRBD1
j_call: TRBJ1-2
cdr3_aa: CASSFRQGVGGYTF
cdr3_nt: TGTGCCAGCAGCTTTCGACAGGGGGTGGGCGGCTACACCTTC

clone_size: .
v_call: TRBV3-1/TRBV3-2
d_call: TRBD1
j_call: TRBJ2-5
cdr3_aa: CASSQDRDSYQETQYF
cdr3_nt: TGTGCCAGCAGCCAAGATAGGGACAGTTACCAAGAGACCCAGTACTTC

clone_size: .
v_call: TRBV5-1
d_call: TRBD1
j_call: TRBJ2-7
cdr3_aa: CASSPDRVKEQYF
cdr3_nt: TGCGCCAGCAGCCCAGACAGGGTTAAGGAGCAGTACTTC

clone_size: once
v_call: TRBV7-2
d_call: .
j_call: TRBJ2-1
cdr3_aa: CASSRRGRWGNEQFF
cdr3_nt: TGTGCCAGCAGCCGGCGGGGCAGATGGGGGAATGAGCAGTTCTTC

clone_size: .
v_call: TRBV28
d_call: .
j_call: TRBJ2-7
cdr3_aa: CAIRQGTYEQYF
cdr3_nt: TGTGCCATACGTCAGGGGACCTACGAGCAGTACTTC

clone_size: .
v_call: TRBV27
d_call: .
j_call: TRBJ1-1
cdr3_aa: CASRPLSPNTEAFF
cdr3_nt: TGTGCCAGCAGACCCCTTAGCCCGAACACTGAAGCTTTCTTT

clone_size: few
v_call: TRBV4-1
d_call: .
j_call: TRBJ1-2
cdr3_aa: CASSQVEDFQAGGYTF
cdr3_nt: TGCGCCAGCAGCCAAGTAGAGGACTTCCAAGCGGGGGGCTACACCTTC

clone_size: .
v_call: TRBV14
d_call: .
j_call: TRBJ2-2
cdr3_aa: CASSSQGRNTGELFF
cdr3_nt: TGTGCCAGCAGCTCCCAGGGCCGAAACACCGGGGAGCTGTTTTTT

clone_size: once
v_call: TRBV28
d_call: .
j_call: TRBJ2-4
cdr3_aa: CASSSPMDNQENIQYF
cdr3_nt: TGTGCCAGCAGTTCCCCGATGGACAATCAGGAAAACATTCAGTACTTC

clone_size: .
v_call: TRBV19
d_call: .
j_call: TRBJ1-2
cdr3_aa: CASSLYGVYTF
cdr3_nt: TGTGCCAGTAGCCTCTATGGTGTCTACACCTTC

clone_size: .
v_call: TRBV6-2/TRBV6-3
d_call: .
j_call: TRBJ2-7
cdr3_aa: CASSQQGYEQYF
cdr3_nt: TGTGCCAGCAGCCAACAGGGTTACGAGCAGTACTTC

clone_size: .
v_call: TRBV6-6
d_call: .
j_call: TRBJ2-2
cdr3_aa: CASRPRVADAGELFF
cdr3_nt: TGTGCCAGCAGACCCCGGGTAGCGGACGCCGGGGAGCTGTTTTTT

clone_size: .
v_call: TRBV15
d_call: TRBD2
j_call: TRBJ2-5
cdr3_aa: CATKLIGEGTQYF
cdr3_nt: TGTGCCACCAAGTTGATAGGGGAGGGGACCCAGTACTTC

clone_size: .
v_call: TRBV25-1
d_call: .
j_call: TRBJ1-4
cdr3_aa: CASSVSRVLFF
cdr3_nt: TGTGCCAGCAGTGTTTCGAGGGTGCTGTTTTTT

clone_size: .
v_call: TRBV7-2
d_call: .
j_call: TRBJ2-3
cdr3_aa: CASSLGRERDTQYF
cdr3_nt: TGTGCCAGCAGCTTAGGACGGGAGAGGGATACGCAGTATTTT

clone_size: .
v_call: TRBV7-3
d_call: .
j_call: TRBJ2-2
cdr3_aa: CASSLVGNTGELFF
cdr3_nt: TGTGCCAGCAGCTTAGTGGGCAACACCGGGGAGCTGTTTTTT

clone_size: .
v_call: TRBV2
d_call: .
j_call: TRBJ2-5
cdr3_aa: CASSDRGKTQYF
cdr3_nt: TGTGCCAGCAGTGACAGGGGAAAGACCCAGTACTTC

clone_size: many
v_call: TRBV28
d_call: TRBD2
j_call: TRBJ2-3
cdr3_aa: CASSGGGTDTQYF
cdr3_nt: TGTGCCAGCAGTGGGGGGGGCACAGATACGCAGTATTTT

clone_size: .
v_call: TRBV6-2/TRBV6-3
d_call: .
j_call: TRBJ1-1
cdr3_aa: CASSYPQRGFGYSDTEAFF
cdr3_nt: TGTGCCAGCAGTTACCCGCAACGAGGTTTCGGGTATTCGGACACTGAAGCTTTCTTT

clone_size: once
v_call: TRBV6-5
d_call: .
j_call: TRBJ1-2
cdr3_aa: CASRTPGTNYGYTF
cdr3_nt: TGTGCCAGCAGGACCCCAGGGACTAACTATGGCTACACCTTC

clone_size: .
v_call: TRBV9
d_call: .
j_call: TRBJ2-3
cdr3_aa: CASSVGLRLGADTQYF
cdr3_nt: TGTGCCAGCAGCGTAGGATTGCGACTAGGGGCAGATACGCAGTATTTT

clone_size: .
v_call: TRBV4-2
d_call: TRBD1
j_call: TRBJ2-4
cdr3_aa: CASSLIGGQGNIQYF
cdr3_nt: TGTGCCAGCAGCCTCATTGGGGGACAGGGAAACATTCAGTACTTC

clone_size: .
v_call: TRBV3-1/TRBV3-2
d_call: .
j_call: TRBJ1-2
cdr3_aa: CASSQRGSWGYTF
cdr3_nt: TGTGCCAGCAGCCAAAGGGGGAGTTGGGGCTACACCTTC

clone_size: .
v_call: TRBV19
d_call: .
j_call: TRBJ2-2
cdr3_aa: CASSIRGQPLFGELFF
cdr3_nt: TGTGCCAGTAGTATTCGAGGGCAGCCCTTATTCGGGGAGCTGTTTTTT

clone_size: .
v_call: TRBV7-2
d_call: .
j_call: TRBJ1-4
cdr3_aa: CASRQGPTYNEKLFF
cdr3_nt: TGTGCCAGCAGGCAGGGCCCCACCTATAATGAAAAACTGTTTTTT

clone_size: .
v_call: TRBV2
d_call: .
j_call: TRBJ2-7
cdr3_aa: CASSGAWDEQYF
cdr3_nt: TGTGCCAGCAGTGGGGCCTGGGACGAGCAGTACTTC

clone_size: .
v_call: TRBV14
d_call: .
j_call: TRBJ1-1
cdr3_aa: CASSQGFRGSDTEAFF
cdr3_nt: TGTGCCAGCAGCCAAGGGTTCAGGGGCTCGGACACTGAAGCTTTCTTT

clone_size: .
v_call: TRBV7-3
d_call: .
j_call: TRBJ2-5
cdr3_aa: CASSPTGVAETQYF
cdr3_nt: TGTGCCAGCAGCCCCACGGGGGTTGCGGAGACCCAGTACTTC

clone_size: .
v_call: TRBV28
d_call: .
j_call: TRBJ2-7
cdr3_aa: CATSRPRTGASYEQYF
cdr3_nt: TGTGCCACCAGTCGGCCCAGGACGGGAGCCTCCTACGAGCAGTACTTC

clone_size: .
v_call: TRBV18
d_call: TRBD2
j_call: TRBJ2-7
cdr3_aa: CASSPGTSGAYEQYF
cdr3_nt: TGTGCCAGCTCACCAGGGACTAGCGGGGCCTACGAGCAGTACTTC

clone_size: .
v_call: TRBV19
d_call: .
j_call: TRBJ2-3
cdr3_aa: CASSTFSGSADTQYF
cdr3_nt: TGTGCCAGTAGTACGTTCTCGGGGAGCGCAGATACGCAGTATTTT

clone_size: .
v_call: TRBV4-3
d_call: .
j_call: TRBJ2-5
cdr3_aa: CASSQAGEETQYF
cdr3_nt: TGCGCCAGCAGCCAAGCGGGGGAAGAGACCCAGTACTTC

clone_size: .
v_call: TRBV9
d_call: .
j_call: TRBJ2-1
cdr3_aa: CASSVGVYSYNEQFF
cdr3_nt: TGTGCCAGCAGCGTAGGAGTGTACTCCTACAATGAGCAGTTCTTC

clone_size: few
v_call: TRBV7-9
d_call: TRBD2
j_call: TRBJ2-2
cdr3_aa: CASSQGLAANTGELFF
cdr3_nt: TGTGCCAGCAGCCAGGGACTAGCGGCGAACACCGGGGAGCTGTTTTTT